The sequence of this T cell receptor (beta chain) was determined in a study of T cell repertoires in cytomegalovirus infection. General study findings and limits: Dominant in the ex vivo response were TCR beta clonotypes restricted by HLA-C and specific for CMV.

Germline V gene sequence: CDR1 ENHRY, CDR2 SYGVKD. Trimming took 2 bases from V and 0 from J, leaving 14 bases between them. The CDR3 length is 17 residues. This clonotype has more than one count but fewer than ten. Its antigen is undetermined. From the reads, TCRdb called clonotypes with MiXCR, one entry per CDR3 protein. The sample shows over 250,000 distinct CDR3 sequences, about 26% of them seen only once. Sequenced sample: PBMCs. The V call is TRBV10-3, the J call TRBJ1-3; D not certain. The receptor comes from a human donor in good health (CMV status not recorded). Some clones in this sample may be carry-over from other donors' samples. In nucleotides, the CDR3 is TGTGCCATCAGTGAGCCCATTGGCCCGGGCTCTGGAAACACCATATATTTT. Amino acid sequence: CAISEPIGPGSGNTIYF.